One and the same sample provided the 16 T cell receptor beta chains below, sequenced in a study of cytomegalovirus exposure and HLA in healthy donors. The PCR was carried out with 60 Vbeta primers and 13 Jbeta primers. TCRdb's table, derived via immunoSEQ multiplex PCR, lists solely in-frame clones and lacks some. This sample has tens of thousands of clones, with 86% found just once. The specimen was PBMCs. The origin of the receptors is a woman in her 40s in good health and CMV-seropositive.

This clone was seen a few times. The rearrangement links TRBV4-3 to TRBJ2-7, with D possibly being TRBD2 (7 bases). V lost 0 bases, J lost 6 bases, and 18 bases lay in between. Germline V gene lookup returns CDR1 LGHNA and CDR2 YSLEER. There are 16 residues in the CDR3. As DNA, the CDR3 is TGCGCCAGCAGCCAAGATCCAGCAGGGGAGCGGGGCGAGCAGTACTTC. Its protein is CASSQDPAGERGEQYF.

V is TRBV6-5 and J is TRBJ2-2; 8 bases fit TRBD2. The V gene's germline CDR1 is MNHEY and CDR2 SVGAGI. The CDR3 is 15 amino acids. V gave up 6 bases and J gave up 2 bases; unmatched junction bases: 5. The DNA for the CDR3 is TGTGCCAGCAGCCAGGGACTAGTAAACACCGGGGAGCTGTTTTTT. It encodes CASSQGLVNTGELFF.

V usage is TRBV27 and J usage is TRBJ2-7; 8 positions match TRBD2. With 4 bases clipped from V and 2 bases from J, the junction kept 7 bases outside the gene matches. CDR3 length equals 15 residues. Germline-derived CDR1 and CDR2 are MNHEY and SMNVEV (reference sequence). In DNA, the CDR3 is TGTGCCAGCAGTTCACGTTTGGGACTAGCCTACGAGCAGTACTTC. Amino acids: CASSSRLGLAYEQYF.

The gene calls are TRBV6-1 and TRBJ1-1; D is uncertain. Germline values: CDR1 MNHNS, CDR2 SASEGT. The CDR3 contains 15 residues. Between the trimmed V and J ends, which lost 5 bases and 6 bases, there was a span of 19 bases. CDR3 sequence (DNA): TGTGCCAGCAGTATCCCCCTGGGCCTTCAGCCTGAAGCTTTCTTT. It encodes CASSIPLGLQPEAFF.

The chain combines TRBV2 with TRBJ1-3, with TRBD1 matching over 7 bases. CDR3 length: 18 residues. Trimming took 2 bases from V and 4 from J; bases not matched to a gene: 14. CDR1 is SNHLY, CDR2 FYNNEI, per germline. The CDR3 nucleotides are TGTGCCAGCAGTGAATTAGGGGAGGAGGGGGCGCCGGGAAACACCATATATTTT. Its protein is CASSELGEEGAPGNTIYF.

The J gene is TRBJ2-2, the V gene TRBV10-3; 7 nucleotides line up with TRBD1. Losses at the gene ends were 4 bases for V and 0 bases for J; bases not matched to a gene: 5. The CDR3 extends over 16 amino acids. CDR1 ENHRY and CDR2 SYGVKD come from the germline V gene. The CDR3 protein is CAISGGQTSNTGELFF. CDR3 DNA sequence: TGTGCCATCAGTGGGGGACAGACTTCGAACACCGGGGAGCTGTTTTTT.

The CDR3 DNA follows: TGTGCCAGCAGCTCCACAGGGAAGATGAACATTCAGTACTTC. Protein: CASSSTGKMNIQYF. This rearrangement joins TRBV7-9 to TRBJ2-4; perhaps TRBD1 as D (6 bases). CDR3 length equals 14 residues. The V end lost 4 bases, the J end lost 7 bases, and 14 bases lay between the germline ends. Germline V gene sequence: CDR1 SEHNR, CDR2 FQNEAQ (reference sequence).

The chain couples TRBV30 to TRBJ1-3; 9 nucleotides align to TRBD1. Germline CDR1 is GTSNPN and CDR2 is SVGIG (reference sequence). The CDR3 loop spans 13 amino acids. Trimming cost V 5 bases and J 4 bases; bases outside gene matches: 3. Here the CDR3 reads CAWDGTGGNTIYF. The CDR3 nucleotides are TGTGCCTGGGATGGGACAGGGGGAAACACCATATATTTT.

The V and J genes are TRBV2 and TRBJ1-2; 8 positions agree with TRBD1. CDR1 is SNHLY and CDR2 is FYNNEI in the germline V gene. The V gene end was trimmed by 9 bases and the J gene end by 2 bases; junction bases not matched to a gene: 5. The CDR3 has 13 amino acids. CDR3 in DNA: TGTGCCAGGGAGGACAGGGTAAACTATGGCTACACCTTC. Its protein product is CAREDRVNYGYTF. The full variable domain, in which reference TRBV2 and TRBJ1-2 provide the parts outside the CDR3, is EPEVTQTPSHQVTQMGQEVILRCVPISNHLYFYWYRQILGQKVEFLVSFYNNEISEKSEIFDDQFSVERPDGSNFTLKIRSTKLEDSAMYFCAREDRVNYGYTFGSGTRLTVV.

The chain has TRBV27 and TRBJ2-5, with TRBD2 matching over 14 bases. The V and J ends lost 3 bases and 3 bases, in that order; junction bases with no gene match: 3. The CDR3 is 16 amino acids. Germline V gene sequence: CDR1 MNHEY, CDR2 SMNVEV (reference sequence). In nucleotides, the CDR3 is TGTGCCAGCAGTTTCTCGACTAGCGGGGGGGAAGAGACCCAGTACTTC. This gives the protein CASSFSTSGGEETQYF.

The CDR3 reads CASSTGTATATEAFF. Written as DNA, the CDR3 is TGCGCCAGCAGCACCGGGACAGCTACTGCCACTGAAGCTTTCTTT. This rearrangement joins TRBV5-1 to TRBJ1-1, with 7 bases matching TRBD1. This CDR3 is built from 15 residues. Germline loops: CDR1 SGHRS, CDR2 YFSETQ. J gave up 4 bases and V 4 bases, and 10 bases lay outside the gene matches.

J is TRBJ2-3 and V is TRBV11-3, with a weak D call TRBD1 (6 bases). CDR3 length: 19 amino acids. In germline, CDR1 is SGHNT, CDR2 YENEEA. The V end was cut by 1 base, the J end by 3 bases, with 23 bases between. CDR3 amino acids: CASSLVFRIGGIRTDTQYF. The CDR3, as DNA: TGTGCCAGCAGCTTAGTGTTTCGCATAGGGGGAATTCGGACAGATACGCAGTATTTT. Filled out from reference TRBV11-3 and TRBJ2-3, the complete variable domain reads EAGVVQSPRYKIIEKKQPVAFWCNPISGHNTLYWYLQNLGQGPELLIRYENEEAVDDSQLPKDRFSAERLKGVDSTLKIQPAELGDSAVYLCASSLVFRIGGIRTDTQYFGPGTRLTVL.

The rearrangement uses TRBV5-1 and TRBJ1-6, with 7 bases aligning to TRBD1. CDR3 size: 15 residues. Germline CDR1 SGHRS, CDR2 YFSETQ. J gave up 3 bases and V 3 bases, and 3 bases lay outside the gene matches. CDR3 in DNA: TGCGCCAGCAGCTGGGGACAGCACTATAATTCACCCCTCCACTTT. Protein sequence: CASSWGQHYNSPLHF.

The genes are TRBV11-2 and TRBJ2-7; TRBD1 aligns across 9 bases. The J segment lost 3 bases and the V segment lost 1 base, leaving 16 bases of the junction unmatched. From germline, CDR1 is SGHAT and CDR2 FQNNGV. CDR3 length: 19 amino acids. For the CDR3, the DNA is TGTGCCAGCAGCTTAGGAAGGGACAGGGCTTCGCTCCGGTACTACGAGCAGTACTTC. Its protein is CASSLGRDRASLRYYEQYF.

This clone was observed once. A read error may account for a junction end that differs from germline. The genes are TRBV5-4 and TRBJ2-5; D is possibly TRBD2 (5 bases). Germline V gene sequence: CDR1 SGHNT, CDR2 YYREEE (reference sequence). The CDR3 is 15 amino acids. The chain's CDR3 is CASSLVFSSQQTQYF. The CDR3 nucleotides are TGTGCCAGCAGCTTGGTGTTTTCTAGCCAACAGACCCAGTACTTC.

CDR3 region: CATSRRGSGTDTQYF. CDR3 nucleotide sequence: TGTGCCACCAGCCGCAGGGGATCCGGCACAGATACGCAGTATTTT. This sequence joins TRBV15 and TRBJ2-3, with D perhaps TRBD1 (6 bases). V dropped 5 bases and J dropped 1 base, with 13 bases sitting between them. CDR3 size: 15 residues. Germline CDR1 and CDR2: LNHNV and YYDKDF (reference sequence).